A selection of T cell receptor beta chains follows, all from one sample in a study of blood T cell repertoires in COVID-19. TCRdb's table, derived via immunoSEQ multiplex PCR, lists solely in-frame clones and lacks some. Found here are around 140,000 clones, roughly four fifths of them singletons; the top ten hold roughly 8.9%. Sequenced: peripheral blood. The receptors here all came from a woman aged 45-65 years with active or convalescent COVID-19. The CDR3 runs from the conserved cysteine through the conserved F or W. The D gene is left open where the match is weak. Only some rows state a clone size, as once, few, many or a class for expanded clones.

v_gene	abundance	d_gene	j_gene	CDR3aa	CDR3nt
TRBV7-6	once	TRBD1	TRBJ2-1	CASSSQPGGAYNEQFF	TGTGCCAGCAGCTCCCAGCCAGGGGGCGCCTACAATGAGCAGTTCTTC
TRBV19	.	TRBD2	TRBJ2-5	CASSLGLAGQETQYF	TGTGCCAGTAGCCTCGGACTAGCGGGCCAAGAGACCCAGTACTTC
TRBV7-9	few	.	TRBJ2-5	CASSFALLQETQYF	TGTGCCAGCAGCTTTGCACTCCTCCAAGAGACCCAGTACTTC
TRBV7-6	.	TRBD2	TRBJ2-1	CASSLISGGVDEQFF	TGTGCCAGCAGCTTAATTAGCGGGGGGGTGGATGAGCAGTTCTTC
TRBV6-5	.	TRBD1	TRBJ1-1	CASSRQGGNTEAFF	TGTGCCAGCAGCCGACAGGGTGGGAACACTGAAGCTTTCTTT
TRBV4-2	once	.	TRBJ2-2	CASSHPGGLPSGELFF	TGTGCCAGCAGCCACCCCGGAGGCCTGCCCTCCGGGGAGCTGTTTTTT
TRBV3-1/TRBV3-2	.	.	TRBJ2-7	CASSQGTAGYF	TGTGCCAGCAGCCAGGGAACCGCGGGGTACTTC
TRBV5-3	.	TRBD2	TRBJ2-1	CARSLATSGGGNNEQFF	TGTGCCAGAAGCTTGGCGACTAGCGGGGGTGGCAACAATGAGCAGTTCTTC
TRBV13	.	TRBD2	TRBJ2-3	CASSSGPGTNTDTQYF	TGTGCCAGCAGCTCAGGCCCCGGGACTAACACAGATACGCAGTATTTT
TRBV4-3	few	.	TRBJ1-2	CASSPRHRNYGYTF	TGCGCCAGCAGCCCCCGACACCGGAACTATGGCTACACCTTC
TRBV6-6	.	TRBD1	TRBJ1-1	CASLPSRQGGLEAFF	TGTGCCAGCTTACCAAGCCGACAGGGGGGACTTGAAGCTTTCTTT
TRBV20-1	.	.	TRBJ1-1	CSASLWTALNTEAFF	TGCAGTGCTAGTTTATGGACAGCCTTGAACACTGAAGCTTTCTTT
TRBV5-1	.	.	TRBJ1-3	CASSLAGRARNTIYF	TGCGCCAGCAGCTTGGCAGGAAGAGCTAGAAACACCATATATTTT
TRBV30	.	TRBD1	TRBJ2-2	CAYQGALDTGELFF	TGTGCCTATCAGGGGGCGTTGGACACCGGGGAGCTGTTTTTT
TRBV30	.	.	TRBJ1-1	CAWRRRENREPRQAFF	TGTGCCTGGAGAAGACGGGAAAACAGGGAGCCCCGCCAAGCTTTCTTT
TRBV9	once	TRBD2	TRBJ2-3	CASSVAMEAGAQYF	TGTGCCAGCAGCGTAGCTATGGAGGCGGGAGCGCAGTATTTT
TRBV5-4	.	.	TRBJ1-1	CASSFWQGGVNTEAFF	TGTGCCAGCAGCTTTTGGCAGGGCGGGGTGAACACTGAAGCTTTCTTT
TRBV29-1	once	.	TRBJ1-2	CSVDGGVHYGYTF	TGCAGCGTTGATGGAGGGGTACACTATGGCTACACCTTC
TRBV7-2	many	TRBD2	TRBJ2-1	CASSLGTSDYNEQFF	TGTGCCAGCAGCTTAGGGACTAGCGATTACAATGAGCAGTTCTTC
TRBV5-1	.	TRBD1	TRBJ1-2	CASSLAPLRQGPYDYGYTF	TGCGCCAGCAGCTTGGCCCCCCTTCGACAGGGGCCTTACGACTATGGCTACACCTTC
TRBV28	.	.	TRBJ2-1	CASMGLYNEQFF	TGTGCCAGCATGGGCCTCTACAATGAGCAGTTCTTC
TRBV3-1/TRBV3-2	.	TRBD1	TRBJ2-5	CASTAPFSGGGETQYF	TGTGCCAGCACCGCTCCCTTTTCAGGGGGTGGGGAGACCCAGTACTTC